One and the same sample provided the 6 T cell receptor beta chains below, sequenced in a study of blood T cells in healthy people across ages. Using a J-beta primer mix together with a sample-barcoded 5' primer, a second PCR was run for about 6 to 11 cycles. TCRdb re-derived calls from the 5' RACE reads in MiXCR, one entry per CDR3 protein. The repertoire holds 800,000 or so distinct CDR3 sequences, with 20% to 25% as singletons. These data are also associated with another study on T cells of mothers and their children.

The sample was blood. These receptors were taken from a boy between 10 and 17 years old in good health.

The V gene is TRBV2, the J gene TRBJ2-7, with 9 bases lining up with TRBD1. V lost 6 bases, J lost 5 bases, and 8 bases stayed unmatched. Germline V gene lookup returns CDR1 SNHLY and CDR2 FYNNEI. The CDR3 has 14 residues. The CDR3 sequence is CASRPTGGLHEQYF. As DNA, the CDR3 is TGTGCCAGCAGACCGACAGGGGGTCTCCACGAGCAGTACTTC.

The CDR3 loop is CASGAGREAFF. CDR3 DNA sequence: TGTGCCAGCGGGGCCGGCAGAGAAGCTTTCTTT. The chain couples TRBV7-9 to TRBJ1-1; D possibly corresponds to TRBD1 (5 bases). Trimming removed 8 bases at V and 8 bases at J, with 12 bases between. Germline V gene data show CDR1 as SEHNR and CDR2 as FQNEAQ (reference sequence). This CDR3 has 11 residues.

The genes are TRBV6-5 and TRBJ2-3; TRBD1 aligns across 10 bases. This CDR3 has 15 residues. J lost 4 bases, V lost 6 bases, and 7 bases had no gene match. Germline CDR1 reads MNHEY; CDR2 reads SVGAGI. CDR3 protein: CASSRQGARSDTQYF. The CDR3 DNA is TGTGCCAGCAGCCGACAGGGGGCGCGTTCAGATACGCAGTATTTT.

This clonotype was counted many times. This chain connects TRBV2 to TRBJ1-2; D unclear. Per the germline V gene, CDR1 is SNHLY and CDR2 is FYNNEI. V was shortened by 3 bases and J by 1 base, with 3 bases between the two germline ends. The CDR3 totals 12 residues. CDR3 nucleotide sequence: TGTGCCAGCAGTGACAATAACTATGGCTACACCTTC. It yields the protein CASSDNNYGYTF.

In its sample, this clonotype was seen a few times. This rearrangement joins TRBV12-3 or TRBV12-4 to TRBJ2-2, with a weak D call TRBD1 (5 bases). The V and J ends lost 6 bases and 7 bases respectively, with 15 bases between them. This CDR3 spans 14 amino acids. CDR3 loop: CASRQTVSIGELFF. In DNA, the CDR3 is TGTGCCAGCAGGCAGACAGTTTCTATCGGGGAGCTGTTTTTT.

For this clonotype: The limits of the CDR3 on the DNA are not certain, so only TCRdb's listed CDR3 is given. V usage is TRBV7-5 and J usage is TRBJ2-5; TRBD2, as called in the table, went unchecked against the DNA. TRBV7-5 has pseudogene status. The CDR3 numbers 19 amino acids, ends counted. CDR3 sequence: CISVSEAQSGGYPQETQYF.